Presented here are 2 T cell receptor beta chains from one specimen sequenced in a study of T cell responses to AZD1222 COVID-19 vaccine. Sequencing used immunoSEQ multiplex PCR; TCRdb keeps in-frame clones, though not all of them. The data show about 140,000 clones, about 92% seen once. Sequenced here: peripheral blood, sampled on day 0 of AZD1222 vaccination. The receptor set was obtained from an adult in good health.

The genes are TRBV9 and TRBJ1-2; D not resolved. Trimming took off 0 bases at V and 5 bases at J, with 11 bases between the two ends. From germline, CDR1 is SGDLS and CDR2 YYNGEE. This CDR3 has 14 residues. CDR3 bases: TGTGCCAGCAGCGTAGTACCAGCGATATATGGCTACACCTTC. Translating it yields CASSVVPAIYGYTF.

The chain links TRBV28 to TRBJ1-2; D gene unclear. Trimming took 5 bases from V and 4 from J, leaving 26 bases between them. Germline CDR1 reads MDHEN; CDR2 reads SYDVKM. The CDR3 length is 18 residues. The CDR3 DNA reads TGTGCCAGCAGTACACCTCCGGGAATTACCACCGTCCCCTATGGCTACACCTTC. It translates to CASSTPPGITTVPYGYTF.